This T cell receptor beta chain is drawn from a study of vaccination and CD4 T cells after COVID-19. Looking at the study overall: Stimulation of the cells used overlapping spike peptide pools from SARS-CoV-2 and from the common cold coronaviruses HCoV-NL63, HCoV-OC43 and HCoV-229E. Either a CEFX pool, an HIV-1 Nef pool, or no peptide was added to control cultures.

This CDR3 is 12 amino acids long. The germline V gene has CDR1 GTSNPN and CDR2 SVGIG (reference sequence). V lost 8 bases to trimming and J lost 2 bases, with 12 bases between them. Noted treatment: approximately 9-day PBMC culture with coronavirus spike peptide pools or control peptides (ViraFEST assay). Gathering of the CD4+ T cells, from the unexposed donor, took place before the COVID-19 pandemic (2011-2018). Peptide pools at approximately 10 ug/ml, together with around 10 IU/ml IL-2, were added to cultures of 2 million to 2.5 million PBMCs per well. Available cell numbers determined whether unexposed-donor CD4+ T cells were probed with SARS-CoV-2 S/N and four cold-coronavirus spikes. There are a few counts of this clonotype. Its antigen is as yet unknown. With the Oncomine TCR Beta short-read assay, DNA from cultured CD4+ T cells was sequenced. The genomic DNA was obtained from cultured CD4+ T cells by extraction with the QIAamp micro DNA kit. TCRdb recomputed calls from the PCR reads with MiXCR, one row per CDR3 protein. The table lists several thousand distinct CDR3 sequences, roughly 31% of them singletons.

J is TRBJ2-5 and V is TRBV30; no firm D call. Specimen: CD4+ T cells from blood, cultured in vitro. The TCR sequence derives from a human donor in good health. The CDR3 nucleotides are TGTGCCACAGCAGGTTTTCAAGAGACCCAGTACTTC. Its protein is CATAGFQETQYF.